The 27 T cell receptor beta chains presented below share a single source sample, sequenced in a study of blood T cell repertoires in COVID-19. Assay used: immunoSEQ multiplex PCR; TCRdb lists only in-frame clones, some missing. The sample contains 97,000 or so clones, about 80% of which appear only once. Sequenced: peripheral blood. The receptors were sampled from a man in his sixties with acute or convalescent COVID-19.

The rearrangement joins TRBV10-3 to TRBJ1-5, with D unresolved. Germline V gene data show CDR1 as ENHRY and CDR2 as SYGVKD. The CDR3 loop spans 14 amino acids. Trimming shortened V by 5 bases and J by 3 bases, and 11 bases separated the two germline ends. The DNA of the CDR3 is TGTGCCATCAGTTCCACAGAGCCCAATCAGCCCCAGCATTTT. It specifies CAISSTEPNQPQHF.

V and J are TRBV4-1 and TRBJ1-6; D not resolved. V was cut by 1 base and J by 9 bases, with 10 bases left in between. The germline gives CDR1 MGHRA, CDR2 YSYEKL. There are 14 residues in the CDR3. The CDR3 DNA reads TGCGCCAGCAGCCAAGCACAGCCCGCTTCACCCCTCCACTTT. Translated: CASSQAQPASPLHF.

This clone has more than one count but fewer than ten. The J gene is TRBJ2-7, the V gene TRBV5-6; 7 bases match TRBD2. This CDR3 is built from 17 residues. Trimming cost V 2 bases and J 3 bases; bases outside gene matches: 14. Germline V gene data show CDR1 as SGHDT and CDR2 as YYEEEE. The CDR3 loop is CASSFRGLPKKDYEQYV. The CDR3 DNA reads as TGTGCCAGCAGCTTCCGGGGACTACCTAAGAAGGACTACGAGCAGTACGTC.

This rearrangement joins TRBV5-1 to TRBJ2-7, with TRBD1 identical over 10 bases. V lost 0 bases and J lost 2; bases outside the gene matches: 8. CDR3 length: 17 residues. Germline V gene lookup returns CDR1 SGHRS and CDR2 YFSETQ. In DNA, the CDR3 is TGCGCCAGCAGCTTGGCGTCTTGTGGGACAGGGGCCTACGAGCAGTACGTC. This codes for CASSLASCGTGAYEQYV.

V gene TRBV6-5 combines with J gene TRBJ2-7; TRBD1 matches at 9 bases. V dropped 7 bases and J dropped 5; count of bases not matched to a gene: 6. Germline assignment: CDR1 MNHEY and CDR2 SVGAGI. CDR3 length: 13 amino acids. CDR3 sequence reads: CASNWDRVDEQYF. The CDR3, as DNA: TGTGCCAGCAATTGGGACAGGGTTGACGAGCAGTACTTC.

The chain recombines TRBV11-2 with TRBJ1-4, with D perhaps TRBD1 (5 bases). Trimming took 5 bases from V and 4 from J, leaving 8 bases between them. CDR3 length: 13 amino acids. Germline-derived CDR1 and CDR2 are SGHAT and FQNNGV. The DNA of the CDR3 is TGTGCCAGCAGCCAGACAGTTAATGAAAAACTGTTTTTT. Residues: CASSQTVNEKLFF.

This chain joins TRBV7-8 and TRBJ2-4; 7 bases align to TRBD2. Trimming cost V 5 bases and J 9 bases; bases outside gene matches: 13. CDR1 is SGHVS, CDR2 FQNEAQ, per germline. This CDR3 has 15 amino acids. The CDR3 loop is CASSVTGTNQGIQYF. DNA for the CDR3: TGTGCCAGCAGCGTTACCGGGACTAACCAGGGCATTCAGTACTTC. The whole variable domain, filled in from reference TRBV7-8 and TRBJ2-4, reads GAGVSQSPRYKVAKRGQDVALRCDPISGHVSLFWYQQALGQGPEFLTYFQNEAQLDKSGLPSDRFFAERPEGSVSTLKIQRTQQEDSAVYLCASSVTGTNQGIQYFGAGTRLSVL.

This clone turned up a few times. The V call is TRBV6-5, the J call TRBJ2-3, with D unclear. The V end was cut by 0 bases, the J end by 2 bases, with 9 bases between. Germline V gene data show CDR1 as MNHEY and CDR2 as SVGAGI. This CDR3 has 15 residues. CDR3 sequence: CASSYSWQNTDTQYF. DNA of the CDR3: TGTGCCAGCAGTTACTCGTGGCAGAACACAGATACGCAGTATTTT.

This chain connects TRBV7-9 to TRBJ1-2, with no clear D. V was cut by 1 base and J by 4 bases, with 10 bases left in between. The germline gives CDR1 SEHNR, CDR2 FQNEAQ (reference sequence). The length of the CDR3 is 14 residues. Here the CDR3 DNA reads TGTGCCAGCAGCTTAGGGGCAGGCGTCTATGGCTACACCTTC. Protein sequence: CASSLGAGVYGYTF.

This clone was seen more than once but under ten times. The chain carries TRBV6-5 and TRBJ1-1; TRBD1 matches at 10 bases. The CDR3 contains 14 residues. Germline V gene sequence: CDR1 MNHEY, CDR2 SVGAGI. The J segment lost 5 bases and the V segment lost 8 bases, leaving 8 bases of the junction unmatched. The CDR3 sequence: CASLRTGGRTEAFF. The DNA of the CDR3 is TGTGCCAGCTTAAGGACAGGGGGTAGGACTGAAGCTTTCTTT.

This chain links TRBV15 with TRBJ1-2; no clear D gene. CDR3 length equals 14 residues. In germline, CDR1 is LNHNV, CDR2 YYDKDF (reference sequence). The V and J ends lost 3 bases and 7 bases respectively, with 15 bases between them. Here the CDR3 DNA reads TGTGCCACCAGCAGCCGGGAACTCGGAGCTGGCTACACCTTC. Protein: CATSSRELGAGYTF.

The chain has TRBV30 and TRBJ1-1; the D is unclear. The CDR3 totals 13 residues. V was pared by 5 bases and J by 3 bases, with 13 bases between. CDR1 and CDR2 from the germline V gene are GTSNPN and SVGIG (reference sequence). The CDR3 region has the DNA TGTGCCTGGGTCAAAGGTGCGGACACTGAAGCTTTCTTT. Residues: CAWVKGADTEAFF.

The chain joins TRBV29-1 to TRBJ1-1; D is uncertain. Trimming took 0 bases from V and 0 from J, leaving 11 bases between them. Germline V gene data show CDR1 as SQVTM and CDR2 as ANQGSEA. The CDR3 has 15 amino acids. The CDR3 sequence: CSVEESEGLNTEAFF. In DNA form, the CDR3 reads TGCAGCGTTGAAGAGTCGGAGGGCTTGAACACTGAAGCTTTCTTT.

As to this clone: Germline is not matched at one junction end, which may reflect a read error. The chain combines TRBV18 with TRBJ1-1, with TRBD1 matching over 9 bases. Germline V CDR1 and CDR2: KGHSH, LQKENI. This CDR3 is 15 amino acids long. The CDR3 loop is CASSPAILQGAEVRF. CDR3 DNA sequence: TGTGCCAGCTCACCCGCAATCCTACAGGGGGCCGAGGTGAGGTTT.

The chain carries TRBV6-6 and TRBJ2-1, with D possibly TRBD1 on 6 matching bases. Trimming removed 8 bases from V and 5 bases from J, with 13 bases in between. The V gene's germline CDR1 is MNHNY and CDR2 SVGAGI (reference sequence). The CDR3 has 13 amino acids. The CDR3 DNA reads TGTGCCAGCGGTTCAGGGGACAACAATGAGCAGTTCTTC. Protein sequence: CASGSGDNNEQFF.

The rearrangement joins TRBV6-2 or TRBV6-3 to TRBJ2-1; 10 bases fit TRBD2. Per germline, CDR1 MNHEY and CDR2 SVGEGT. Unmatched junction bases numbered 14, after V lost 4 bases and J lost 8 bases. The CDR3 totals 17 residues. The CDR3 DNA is TGTGCCAGCAGTTCGACTAGCGGGCGGGTCCGGGTGGATGAGCAGTTCTTC. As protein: CASSSTSGRVRVDEQFF.

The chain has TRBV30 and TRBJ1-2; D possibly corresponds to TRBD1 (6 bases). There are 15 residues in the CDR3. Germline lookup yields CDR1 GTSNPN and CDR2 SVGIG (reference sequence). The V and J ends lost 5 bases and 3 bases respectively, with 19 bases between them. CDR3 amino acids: CAWDFRRGKHYGYTF. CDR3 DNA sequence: TGTGCCTGGGATTTTAGAAGGGGGAAACACTATGGCTACACCTTC.

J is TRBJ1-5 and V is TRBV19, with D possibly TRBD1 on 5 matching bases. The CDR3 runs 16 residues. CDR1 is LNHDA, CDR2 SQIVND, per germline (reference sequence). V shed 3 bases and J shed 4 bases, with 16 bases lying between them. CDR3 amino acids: CASSIAPRVGNQPQHF. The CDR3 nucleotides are TGTGCCAGTAGTATCGCCCCCAGGGTCGGTAATCAGCCCCAGCATTTT.

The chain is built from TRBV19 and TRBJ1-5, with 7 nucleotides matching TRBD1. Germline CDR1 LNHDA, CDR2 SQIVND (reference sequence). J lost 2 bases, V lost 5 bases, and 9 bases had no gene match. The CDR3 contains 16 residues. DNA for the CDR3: TGTGCCAGTAGTTCTCGAGGGGGCTTAGGCAATCAGCCCCAGCATTTT. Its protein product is CASSSRGGLGNQPQHF.

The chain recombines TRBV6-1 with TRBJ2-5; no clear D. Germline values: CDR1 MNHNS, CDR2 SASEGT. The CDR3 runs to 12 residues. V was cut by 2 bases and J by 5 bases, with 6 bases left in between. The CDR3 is CASSEQLETQYF. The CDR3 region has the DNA TGTGCCAGCAGTGAACAATTGGAGACCCAGTACTTC.

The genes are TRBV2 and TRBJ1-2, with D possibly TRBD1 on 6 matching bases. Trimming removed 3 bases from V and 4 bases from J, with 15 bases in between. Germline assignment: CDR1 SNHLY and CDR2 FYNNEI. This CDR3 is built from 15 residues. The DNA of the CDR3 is TGTGCCAGCAGTGACGGAATGACAGGCCCCTATGGCTACACCTTC. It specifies CASSDGMTGPYGYTF.

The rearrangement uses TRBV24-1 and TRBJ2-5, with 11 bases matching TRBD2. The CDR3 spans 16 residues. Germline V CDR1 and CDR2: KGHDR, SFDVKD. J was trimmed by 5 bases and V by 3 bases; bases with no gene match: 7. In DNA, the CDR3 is TGTGCCACCAGTGATCCTACTAGCGGGAGAGGGGAGACCCAGTACTTC. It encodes CATSDPTSGRGETQYF.

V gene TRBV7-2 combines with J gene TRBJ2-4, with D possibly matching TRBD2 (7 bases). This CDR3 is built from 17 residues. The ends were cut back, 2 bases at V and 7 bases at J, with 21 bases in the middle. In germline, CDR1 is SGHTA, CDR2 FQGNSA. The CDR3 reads CASSLLGGVAGRNIQYF. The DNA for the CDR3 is TGTGCCAGCAGCTTACTAGGGGGGGTTGCGGGGAGGAACATTCAGTACTTC.

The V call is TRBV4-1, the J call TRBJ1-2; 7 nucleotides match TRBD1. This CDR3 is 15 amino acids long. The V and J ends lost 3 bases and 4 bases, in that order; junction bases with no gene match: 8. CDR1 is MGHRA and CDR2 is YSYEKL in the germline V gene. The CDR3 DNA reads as TGCGCCAGCAGCCAGGCAACAGGGGTAGCCTATGGCTACACCTTC. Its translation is CASSQATGVAYGYTF.

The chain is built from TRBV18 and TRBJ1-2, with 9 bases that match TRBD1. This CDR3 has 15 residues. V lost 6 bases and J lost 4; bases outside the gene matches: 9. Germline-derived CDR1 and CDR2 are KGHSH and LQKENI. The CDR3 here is CASSPTGGGFYGYTF. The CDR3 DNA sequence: TGTGCCAGCTCCCCAACAGGGGGCGGATTCTATGGCTACACCTTC.

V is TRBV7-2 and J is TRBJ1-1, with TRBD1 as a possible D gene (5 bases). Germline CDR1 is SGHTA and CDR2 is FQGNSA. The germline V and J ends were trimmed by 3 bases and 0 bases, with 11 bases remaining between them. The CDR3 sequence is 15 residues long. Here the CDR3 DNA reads TGTGCCAGCAGCTTGGAGGGACTGTTGAACACTGAAGCTTTCTTT. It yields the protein CASSLEGLLNTEAFF.

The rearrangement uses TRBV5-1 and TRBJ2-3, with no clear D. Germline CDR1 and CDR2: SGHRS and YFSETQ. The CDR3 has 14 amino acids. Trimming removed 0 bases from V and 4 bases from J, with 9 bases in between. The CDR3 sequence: CASSLDSTADTQYF. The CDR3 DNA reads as TGCGCCAGCAGCTTGGACAGTACGGCAGATACGCAGTATTTT.